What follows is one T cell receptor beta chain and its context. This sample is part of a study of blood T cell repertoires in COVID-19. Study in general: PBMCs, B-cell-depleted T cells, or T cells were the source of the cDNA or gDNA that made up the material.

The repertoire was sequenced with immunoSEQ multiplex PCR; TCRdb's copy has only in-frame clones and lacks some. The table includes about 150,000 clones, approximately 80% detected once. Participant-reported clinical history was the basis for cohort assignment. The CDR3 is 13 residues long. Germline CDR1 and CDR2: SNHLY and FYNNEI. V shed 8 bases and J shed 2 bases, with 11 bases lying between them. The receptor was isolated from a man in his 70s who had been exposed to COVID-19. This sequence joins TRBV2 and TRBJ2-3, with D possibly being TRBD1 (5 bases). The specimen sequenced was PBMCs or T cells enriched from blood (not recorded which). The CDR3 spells CASLKDITDTQYF. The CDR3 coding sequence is TGTGCCAGCCTAAAGGACATCACAGATACGCAGTATTTT.